What follows describes a single T cell receptor beta chain. No antigen is known for it. A deep-level run was used for the assay. Each unsorted PBMC replicate got 300 ng genomic DNA, roughly 30,000 genomes. TCRdb keeps only in-frame clones here, not all; method: immunoSEQ multiplex PCR. The sample holds 450,000 to 500,000 clones, roughly 80% seen once. Each of the donors was a healthy adult who was HIV-negative and had not had a recent acute infection or vaccination. The data were obtained in a study of shared clonotypes between healthy human individuals. Points from the study as a whole: Genetic and exposure-history diversity was limited by the small donor number.

This CDR3 contains 15 residues. Germline V CDR1 and CDR2: SGDLS, YYNGEE. Trimming cost V 4 bases and J 9 bases; bases outside gene matches: 13. This sequence originates from a woman in her thirties or forties in good health. Some clones in this sample may be carry-over from other donors' samples. Source material: PBMCs. The J gene is TRBJ2-1, the V gene TRBV9, with 7 positions matching TRBD2. The CDR3 coding sequence is TGTGCCAGCAGCTCCGAGGCGGCGCGGGAGACTGAGCAGTTCTTC. It is translated as CASSSEAARETEQFF.